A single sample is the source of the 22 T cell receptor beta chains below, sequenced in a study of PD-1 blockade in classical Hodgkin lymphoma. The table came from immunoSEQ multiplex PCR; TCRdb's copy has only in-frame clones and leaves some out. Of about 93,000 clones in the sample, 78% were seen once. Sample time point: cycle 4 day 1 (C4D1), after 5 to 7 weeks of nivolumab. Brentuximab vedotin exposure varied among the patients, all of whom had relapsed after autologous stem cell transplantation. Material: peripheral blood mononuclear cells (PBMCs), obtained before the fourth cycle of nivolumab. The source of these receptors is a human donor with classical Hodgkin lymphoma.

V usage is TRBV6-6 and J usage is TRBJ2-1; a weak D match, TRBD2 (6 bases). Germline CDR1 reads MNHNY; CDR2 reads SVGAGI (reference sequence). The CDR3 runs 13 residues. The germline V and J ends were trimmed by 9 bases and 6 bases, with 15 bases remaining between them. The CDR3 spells CASWRVSSNEQFF. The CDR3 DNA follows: TGTGCCAGTTGGAGGGTATCAAGCAATGAGCAGTTCTTC.

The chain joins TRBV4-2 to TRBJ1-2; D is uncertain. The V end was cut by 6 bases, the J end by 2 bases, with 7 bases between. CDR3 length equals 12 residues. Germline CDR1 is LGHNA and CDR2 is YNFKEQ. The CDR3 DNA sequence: TGTGCCAGCAGTACCCAAAACTATGGCTACACCTTC. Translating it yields CASSTQNYGYTF.

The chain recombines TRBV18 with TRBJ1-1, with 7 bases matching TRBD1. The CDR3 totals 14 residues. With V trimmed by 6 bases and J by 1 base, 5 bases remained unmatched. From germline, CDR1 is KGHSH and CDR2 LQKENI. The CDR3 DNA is TGTGCCAGCTCCCTAGGACAGGCGAACACTGAAGCTTTCTTT. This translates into CASSLGQANTEAFF.

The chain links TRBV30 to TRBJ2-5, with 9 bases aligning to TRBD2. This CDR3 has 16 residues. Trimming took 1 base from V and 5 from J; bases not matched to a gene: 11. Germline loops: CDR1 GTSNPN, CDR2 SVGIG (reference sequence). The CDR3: CAWSGTGGRALETQYF. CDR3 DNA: TGTGCCTGGAGTGGTACTGGCGGGAGGGCCTTGGAGACCCAGTACTTC.

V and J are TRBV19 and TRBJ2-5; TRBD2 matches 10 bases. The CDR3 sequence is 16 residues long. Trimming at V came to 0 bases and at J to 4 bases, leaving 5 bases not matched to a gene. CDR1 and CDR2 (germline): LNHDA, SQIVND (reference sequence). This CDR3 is CASSIDGASGRETQYF. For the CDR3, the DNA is TGTGCCAGTAGTATAGACGGTGCTAGCGGGAGAGAGACCCAGTACTTC.

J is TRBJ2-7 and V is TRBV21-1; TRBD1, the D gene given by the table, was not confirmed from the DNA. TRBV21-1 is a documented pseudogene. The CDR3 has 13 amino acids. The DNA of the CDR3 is TGTGCCCCTAACAGGGGGCAAACCTACGAGCAGTACTTC. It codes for CAPNRGQTYEQYF.

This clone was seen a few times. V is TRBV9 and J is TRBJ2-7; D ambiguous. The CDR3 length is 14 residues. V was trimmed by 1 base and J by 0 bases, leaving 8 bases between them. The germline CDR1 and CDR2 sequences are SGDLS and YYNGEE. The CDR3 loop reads CASSVSLSSYEQYF. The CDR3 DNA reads TGTGCCAGCAGCGTATCCTTGAGCTCCTACGAGCAGTACTTC.

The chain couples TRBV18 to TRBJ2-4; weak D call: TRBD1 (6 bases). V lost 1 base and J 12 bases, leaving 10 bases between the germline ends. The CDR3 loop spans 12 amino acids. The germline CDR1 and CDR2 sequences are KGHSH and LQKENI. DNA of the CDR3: TGTGCCAGCTCACCACGGGGGCTGAATCAGTACTTC. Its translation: CASSPRGLNQYF.

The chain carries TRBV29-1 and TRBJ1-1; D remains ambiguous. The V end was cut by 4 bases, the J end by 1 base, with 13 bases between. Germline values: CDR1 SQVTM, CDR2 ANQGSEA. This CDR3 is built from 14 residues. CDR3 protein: CSVAPGLGNTEAFF. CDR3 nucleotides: TGCAGCGTTGCCCCGGGTTTGGGGAACACTGAAGCTTTCTTT.

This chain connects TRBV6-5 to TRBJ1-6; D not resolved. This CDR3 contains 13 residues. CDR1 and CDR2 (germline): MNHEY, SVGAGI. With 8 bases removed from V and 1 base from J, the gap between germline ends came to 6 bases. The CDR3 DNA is TGTGCCAGCTCACGGTCCTATAATTCACCCCTCCACTTT. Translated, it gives CASSRSYNSPLHF.

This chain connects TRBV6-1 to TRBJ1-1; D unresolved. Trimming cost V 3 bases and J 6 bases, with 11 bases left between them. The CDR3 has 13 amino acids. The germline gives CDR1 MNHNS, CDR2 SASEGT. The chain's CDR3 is CASSDQGGAEAFF. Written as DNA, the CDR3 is TGTGCCAGCAGTGACCAAGGTGGCGCTGAAGCTTTCTTT.

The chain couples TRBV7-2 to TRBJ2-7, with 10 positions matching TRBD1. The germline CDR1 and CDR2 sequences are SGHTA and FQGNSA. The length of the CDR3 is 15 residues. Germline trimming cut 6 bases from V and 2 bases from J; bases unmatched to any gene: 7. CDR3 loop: CASSWTGTGAYEQYF. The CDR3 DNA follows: TGTGCCAGCAGTTGGACCGGGACAGGGGCCTACGAGCAGTACTTC.

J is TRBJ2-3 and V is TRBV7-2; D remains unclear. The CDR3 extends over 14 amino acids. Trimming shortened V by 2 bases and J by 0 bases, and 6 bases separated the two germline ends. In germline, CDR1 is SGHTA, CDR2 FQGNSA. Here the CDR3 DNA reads TGTGCCAGCAGCTTAATCTCTAGCACAGATACGCAGTATTTT. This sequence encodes CASSLISSTDTQYF. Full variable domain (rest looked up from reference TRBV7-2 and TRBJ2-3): GAGVSQSPSNKVTEKGKDVELRCDPISGHTALYWYRQSLGQGLEFLIYFQGNSAPDKSGLPSDRFSAERTGGSVSTLTIQRTQQEDSAVYLCASSLISSTDTQYFGPGTRLTVL.

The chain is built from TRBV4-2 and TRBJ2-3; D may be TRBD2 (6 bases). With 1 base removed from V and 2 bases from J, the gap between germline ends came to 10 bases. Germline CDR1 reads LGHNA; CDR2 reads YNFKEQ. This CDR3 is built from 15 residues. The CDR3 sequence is CASSQVAGLTDTQYF. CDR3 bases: TGTGCCAGCAGCCAAGTTGCGGGACTCACAGATACGCAGTATTTT.

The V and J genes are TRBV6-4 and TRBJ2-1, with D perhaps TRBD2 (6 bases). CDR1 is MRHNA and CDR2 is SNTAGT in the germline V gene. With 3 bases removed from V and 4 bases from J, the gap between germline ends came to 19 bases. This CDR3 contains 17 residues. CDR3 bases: TGTGCCAGCAGTGAGCGAATCCTAGCGTGGGTTTACAATGAGCAGTTCTTC. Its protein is CASSERILAWVYNEQFF.

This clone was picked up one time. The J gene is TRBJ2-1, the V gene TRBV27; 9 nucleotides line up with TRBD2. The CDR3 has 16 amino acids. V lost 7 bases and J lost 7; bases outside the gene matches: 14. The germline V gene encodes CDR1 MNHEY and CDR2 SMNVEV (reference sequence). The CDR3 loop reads CASTGPSGELGNEQFF. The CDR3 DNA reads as TGTGCCAGCACGGGCCCTAGCGGGGAGTTAGGGAATGAGCAGTTCTTC.

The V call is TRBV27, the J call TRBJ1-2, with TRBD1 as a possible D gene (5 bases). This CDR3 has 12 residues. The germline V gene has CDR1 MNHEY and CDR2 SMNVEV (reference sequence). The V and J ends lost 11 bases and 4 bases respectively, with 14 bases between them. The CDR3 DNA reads TGTGCCGCTCGTAGGGGCGGCTATGGCTACACCTTC. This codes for CAARRGGYGYTF.

The CDR3 DNA is TGTGCCATCGGCCCGGGACTAGGCGTAGATACGCAGTATTTT. Translating gives CAIGPGLGVDTQYF. The chain combines TRBV10-3 with TRBJ2-3; 8 nucleotides align to TRBD2. CDR3 size: 14 residues. Germline CDR1 is ENHRY and CDR2 is SYGVKD. Trimming removed 8 bases from V and 5 bases from J; junction bases left unmatched: 9.

CDR3 coding DNA: TGTGCCAGCAGCGCACCTAGGGGGGGCCGGGGAGAGACCCAGTACTTC. Amino acid sequence: CASSAPRGGRGETQYF. The chain combines TRBV21-1 with TRBJ2-5; the table's D call, TRBD2, has no DNA check behind it. TRBV21-1 is flagged as a pseudogene. This CDR3 has 16 residues.

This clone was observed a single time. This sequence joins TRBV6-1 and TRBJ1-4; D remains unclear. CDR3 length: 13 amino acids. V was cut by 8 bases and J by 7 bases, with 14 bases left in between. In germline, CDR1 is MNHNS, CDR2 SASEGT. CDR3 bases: TGTGCCAGCGAGGCAAGACCCTTTGAAAAACTGTTTTTT. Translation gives CASEARPFEKLFF.

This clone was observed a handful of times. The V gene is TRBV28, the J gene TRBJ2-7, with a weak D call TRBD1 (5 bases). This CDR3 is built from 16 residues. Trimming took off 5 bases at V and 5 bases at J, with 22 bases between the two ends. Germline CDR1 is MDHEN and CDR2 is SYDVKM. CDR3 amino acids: CASSPPHDIGVNEQYF. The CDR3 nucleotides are TGTGCCAGCAGTCCGCCCCATGACATAGGGGTGAACGAGCAGTACTTC. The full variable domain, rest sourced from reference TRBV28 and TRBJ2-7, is DVKVTQSSRYLVKRTGEKVFLECVQDMDHENMFWYRQDPGLGLRLIYFSYDVKMKEKGDIPEGYSVSREKKERFSLILESASTNQTSMYLCASSPPHDIGVNEQYFGPGTRLTVT.

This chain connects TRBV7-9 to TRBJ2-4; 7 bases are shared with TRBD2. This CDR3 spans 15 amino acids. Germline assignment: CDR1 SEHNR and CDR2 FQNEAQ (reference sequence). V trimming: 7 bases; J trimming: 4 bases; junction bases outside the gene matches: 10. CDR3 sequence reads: CASTLFEGGKNIQYF. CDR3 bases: TGTGCCAGCACCCTCTTTGAGGGAGGGAAAAACATTCAGTACTTC. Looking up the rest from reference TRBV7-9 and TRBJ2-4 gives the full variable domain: DTGVSQNPRHKITKRGQNVTFRCDPISEHNRLYWYRQTLGQGPEFLTYFQNEAQLEKSRLLSDRFSAERPKGSFSTLEIQRTEQGDSAMYLCASTLFEGGKNIQYFGAGTRLSVL.